This T cell receptor beta chain is from a study of a mutant IDH1 vaccine in newly diagnosed glioma. Sequencing used immunoSEQ multiplex PCR; TCRdb keeps in-frame clones, though not all of them. The top ten hold more than 6.5% of the sample, which has under 35,000 clones, more than 65% seen once. This clone has more than one count but fewer than ten. Its antigen is undetermined. Time point meaning: week 35, safety follow-up. Vaccine doses each comprised 300 ug of mutant IDH1 20-mer peptide, with topical imiquimod. In germline, CDR1 is SGHRS, CDR2 YFSETQ. The CDR3 sequence is 15 residues long. The V and J ends lost 4 bases and 5 bases respectively, with 19 bases between them.

The receptor's source is a man between 50 and 59 years old with glioma. The sample consisted of PBMCs, taken from a glioma patient whose treatment included an IDH1 peptide vaccine. V and J are TRBV5-1 and TRBJ2-7; TRBD1 might be the D (6 bases). The CDR3 spells CASSRGTSPGDEQYF. The CDR3, as DNA: TGCGCCAGCAGCCGAGGGACATCACCCGGAGACGAGCAGTACTTC.